Following are 16 T cell receptor beta chains from one sample sequenced in a study of Ad26.COV2.S vaccination and SARS-CoV-2 variants. Profiling relied on immunoSEQ multiplex PCR, and the TCRdb table lists in-frame clones only, not all of them. The data show approximately 340,000 clones, 80% to 90% seen once. Stated treatment: some 20 received Ad26.COV2.S at low or high dose, single or two shots; 5 received placebo; per-sample allocation not given. Material that was analyzed had been drawn on day 63 after the first vaccine or placebo injection. The sequenced sample was peripheral blood, obtained in a trial of Ad26.COV2.S vaccine versus placebo. The receptor source for this set is a person aged 18-65 years who received the Ad26.COV2.S COVID-19 vaccine or a placebo.

About this clone itself: The junction departs from germline at one end; a sequencing error may be responsible. The chain carries TRBV7-7 and TRBJ2-2; 7 positions match TRBD1. From germline, CDR1 is SSHAT and CDR2 FNYEAQ (reference sequence). CDR3 length equals 15 residues. The CDR3 DNA is TGTGCTAGCAGCTTAGCGACAGGGTACACCGGGGAGCTGTTTTTT. Encoded protein: CASSLATGYTGELFF.

This chain connects TRBV3-1 (or the pseudogene TRBV3-2) to TRBJ2-3; the match to TRBD2 covers 7 bases. The CDR3 has 12 residues. Germline CDR1 is LGHDT and CDR2 is YNNKEL (reference sequence). V dropped 4 bases and J dropped 10; count of bases not matched to a gene: 5. The CDR3 spells CASSRGGFAQYF. DNA of the CDR3: TGTGCCAGCAGCCGGGGGGGGTTTGCGCAGTATTTT.

DNA for the CDR3: TGTGCCAGCAGTTTGCCAGGGATCTATGGCTACACCTTC. This gives the protein CASSLPGIYGYTF. This rearrangement joins TRBV28 to TRBJ1-2, with a possible D match to TRBD1 (5 bases). The CDR3 loop spans 13 amino acids. V lost 3 bases, J lost 4 bases, and 9 bases lay in between. Germline V lookup: CDR1 MDHEN, CDR2 SYDVKM.

J is TRBJ2-7 and V is TRBV5-1; 8 bases are shared with TRBD1. The germline CDR1 and CDR2 sequences are SGHRS and YFSETQ. V lost 4 bases and J lost 1; bases outside the gene matches: 7. The CDR3 is made up of 15 amino acids. This CDR3 is CASSPGQGVSYEQYF. DNA of the CDR3: TGCGCCAGCAGCCCTGGACAGGGTGTGTCCTACGAGCAGTACTTC.

The table lists this clone with a count of one. This chain connects TRBV20-1 to TRBJ2-1; TRBD2 is a possible D gene (6 bases). This CDR3 spans 14 amino acids. V lost 3 bases to trimming and J lost 5 bases, with 14 bases between them. The germline gives CDR1 DFQATT, CDR2 SNEGSKA (reference sequence). CDR3 DNA: TGCAGTGCTAGTGTCGGGGGAGAGGACAATGAGCAGTTCTTC. The encoded protein is CSASVGGEDNEQFF.

The chain carries TRBV9 and TRBJ1-5; D possibly corresponds to TRBD1 (6 bases). CDR3 size: 15 residues. CDR1 is SGDLS and CDR2 is YYNGEE in the germline V gene. V shed 4 bases and J shed 3 bases, with 14 bases lying between them. The CDR3 nucleotides read TGTGCCAGCAGCCGAGGGGGGGATGCCAATCAGCCCCAGCATTTT. Translating it yields CASSRGGDANQPQHF.

In its sample, this clone was seen a few times. The V gene is TRBV19, the J gene TRBJ1-1; D might be TRBD1 (6 bases). V gave up 6 bases and J gave up 3 bases, with 14 bases separating them. The germline V gene has CDR1 LNHDA and CDR2 SQIVND (reference sequence). The CDR3 runs to 14 residues. CDR3 sequence: CASRRTGTDTEAFF. The CDR3 DNA follows: TGTGCCAGTAGACGTACAGGGACTGACACTGAAGCTTTCTTT.

The chain joins TRBV2 to TRBJ2-3; 10 bases are shared with TRBD2. Germline CDR1 reads SNHLY; CDR2 reads FYNNEI. J was trimmed by 5 bases and V by 6 bases; bases with no gene match: 11. This CDR3 contains 16 residues. CDR3 loop: CASSGSLAGEGDTQYF. CDR3 DNA sequence: TGTGCCAGCAGCGGCTCCCTAGCGGGAGAAGGAGATACGCAGTATTTT.

The genes are TRBV9 and TRBJ2-3; D is ambiguous. Germline V gives CDR1 SGDLS, CDR2 YYNGEE. CDR3 length: 15 amino acids. V was shortened by 0 bases and J by 2 bases, with 10 bases between the two germline ends. The CDR3 is CASSVGLEVTDTQYF. CDR3 in DNA: TGTGCCAGCAGCGTAGGTCTAGAGGTCACAGATACGCAGTATTTT.

V usage is TRBV5-4 and J usage is TRBJ1-2; 8 positions match TRBD1. Unmatched junction bases numbered 7, after V lost 0 bases and J lost 0 bases. CDR3 size: 17 residues. Looked up from germline, CDR1 is SGHNT and CDR2 is YYREEE (reference sequence). CDR3 sequence reads: CASSLVPGGPTNYGYTF. CDR3 DNA: TGTGCCAGCAGCTTGGTGCCAGGGGGCCCTACTAACTATGGCTACACCTTC.

The chain uses TRBV18 and TRBJ2-1; D call uncertain. The CDR3 covers 14 residues. Germline lookup yields CDR1 KGHSH and CDR2 LQKENI. Trimming removed 3 bases at V and 6 bases at J, with 12 bases between. The CDR3: CASSPLSRANEQFF. In nucleotides, the CDR3 is TGTGCCAGCTCACCGCTCTCTCGGGCCAATGAGCAGTTCTTC.

The CDR3 here is CASSAQNTGELFF. As DNA, the CDR3 is TGTGCCAGCAGCGCGCAAAACACCGGGGAGCTGTTTTTT. This rearrangement joins TRBV7-9 to TRBJ2-2, with D hard to call. The CDR3 loop spans 13 amino acids. CDR1 is SEHNR, CDR2 FQNEAQ, per germline (reference sequence). The V end was cut by 5 bases, the J end by 2 bases, with 6 bases between.

V usage is TRBV27 and J usage is TRBJ2-1; D possibly uses TRBD1 or TRBD2 (5 bases each). The CDR3 consists of 14 residues. V was shortened by 5 bases and J by 2 bases, with 10 bases between the two germline ends. Germline CDR1 and CDR2: MNHEY and SMNVEV (reference sequence). CDR3 bases: TGTGCCAGCAGTCCCCGGGGACCCTACAATGAGCAGTTCTTC. It codes for CASSPRGPYNEQFF.

The V call is TRBV2, the J call TRBJ2-1, with 14 bases that match TRBD2. CDR3 length equals 19 residues. Germline V lookup: CDR1 SNHLY, CDR2 FYNNEI. The trim removed 11 bases at V and 9 bases at J, leaving 24 bases unmatched. The CDR3, as DNA: TGTGCCGGAACCCCCCGGGGACTAGCGGGAGTATCGTATGGTAGTGAGCAGTTCTTC. Its protein is CAGTPRGLAGVSYGSEQFF. The full variable domain, rest sourced from reference TRBV2 and TRBJ2-1, is EPEVTQTPSHQVTQMGQEVILRCVPISNHLYFYWYRQILGQKVEFLVSFYNNEISEKSEIFDDQFSVERPDGSNFTLKIRSTKLEDSAMYFCAGTPRGLAGVSYGSEQFFGPGTRLTVL.

This clone was counted a few times. The CDR3 loop is CATSSGVSNQPQHF. In nucleotides, the CDR3 is TGTGCCACCAGCAGTGGGGTTAGCAATCAGCCCCAGCATTTT. This sequence joins TRBV15 and TRBJ1-5; no definite D call. The CDR3 spans 14 residues. The germline V gene encodes CDR1 LNHNV and CDR2 YYDKDF (reference sequence). Trimming removed 3 bases at V and 0 bases at J, with 6 bases between.

The rearrangement uses TRBV7-2 and TRBJ1-6; D is perhaps TRBD1 (5 bases). V lost 5 bases to trimming and J lost 5 bases, with 13 bases between them. The CDR3 extends over 15 amino acids. Germline assignment: CDR1 SGHTA and CDR2 FQGNSA. The DNA for the CDR3 is TGTGCCAGCAGCCTCGACAGTAACGATAATTCACCCCTCCACTTT. Translation gives CASSLDSNDNSPLHF.